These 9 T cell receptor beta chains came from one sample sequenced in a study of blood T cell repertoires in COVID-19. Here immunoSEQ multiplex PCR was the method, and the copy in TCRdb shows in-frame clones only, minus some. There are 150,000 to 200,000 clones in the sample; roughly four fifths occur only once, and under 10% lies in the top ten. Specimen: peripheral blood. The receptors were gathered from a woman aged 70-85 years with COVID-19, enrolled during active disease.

The CDR3 DNA reads TGTGCCAGTAGGGGACAGATCATCAAGAACACTGAAGCTTTCTTT. This translates into CASRGQIIKNTEAFF. J is TRBJ1-1 and V is TRBV19, with 7 nucleotides matching TRBD1. Trimming removed 6 bases from V and 1 base from J; junction bases left unmatched: 8. Germline CDR1 LNHDA, CDR2 SQIVND (reference sequence). The CDR3 loop spans 15 amino acids.

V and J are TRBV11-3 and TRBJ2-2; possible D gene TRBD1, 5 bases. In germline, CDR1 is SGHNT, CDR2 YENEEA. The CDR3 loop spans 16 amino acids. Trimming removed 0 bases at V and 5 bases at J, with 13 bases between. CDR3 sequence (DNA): TGTGCCAGCAGCTTAGACAGGGAAATGAGTACCGGGGAGCTGTTTTTT. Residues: CASSLDREMSTGELFF.

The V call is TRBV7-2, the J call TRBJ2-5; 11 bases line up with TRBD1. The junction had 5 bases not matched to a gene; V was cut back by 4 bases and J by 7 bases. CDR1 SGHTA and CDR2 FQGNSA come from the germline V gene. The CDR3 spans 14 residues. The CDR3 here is CASSSGQGGGTQYF. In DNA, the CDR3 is TGTGCCAGCAGCTCGGGACAGGGGGGTGGGACCCAGTACTTC.

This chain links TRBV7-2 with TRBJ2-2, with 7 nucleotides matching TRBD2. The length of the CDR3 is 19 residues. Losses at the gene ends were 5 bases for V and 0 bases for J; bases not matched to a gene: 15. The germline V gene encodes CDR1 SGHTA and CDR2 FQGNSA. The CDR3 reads CASSRRSGGGLTNTGELFF. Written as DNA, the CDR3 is TGTGCCAGCAGCCGGAGAAGTGGCGGGGGACTAACGAACACCGGGGAGCTGTTTTTT.

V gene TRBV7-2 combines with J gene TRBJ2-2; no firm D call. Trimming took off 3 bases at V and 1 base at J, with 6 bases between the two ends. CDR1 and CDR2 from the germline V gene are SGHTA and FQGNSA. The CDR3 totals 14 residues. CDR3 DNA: TGTGCCAGCAGCTTTCAGAAGAACACCGGGGAGCTGTTTTTT. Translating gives CASSFQKNTGELFF. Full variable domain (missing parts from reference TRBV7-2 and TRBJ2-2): GAGVSQSPSNKVTEKGKDVELRCDPISGHTALYWYRQSLGQGLEFLIYFQGNSAPDKSGLPSDRFSAERTGGSVSTLTIQRTQQEDSAVYLCASSFQKNTGELFFGEGSRLTVL.

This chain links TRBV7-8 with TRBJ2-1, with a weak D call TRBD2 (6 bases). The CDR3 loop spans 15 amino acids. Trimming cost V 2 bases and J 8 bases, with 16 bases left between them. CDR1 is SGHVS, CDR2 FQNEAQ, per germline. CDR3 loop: CASSLRGRAGYEQFF. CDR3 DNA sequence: TGTGCCAGCAGCTTACGGGGGAGAGCTGGGTATGAGCAGTTCTTC.

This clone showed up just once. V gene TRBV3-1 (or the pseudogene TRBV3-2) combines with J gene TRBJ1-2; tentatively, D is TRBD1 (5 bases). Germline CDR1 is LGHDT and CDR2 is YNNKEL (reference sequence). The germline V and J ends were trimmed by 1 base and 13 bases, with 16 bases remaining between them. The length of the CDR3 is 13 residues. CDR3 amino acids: CASSQVEWGECTF. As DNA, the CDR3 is TGTGCCAGCAGCCAAGTGGAGTGGGGGGAGTGCACCTTC.

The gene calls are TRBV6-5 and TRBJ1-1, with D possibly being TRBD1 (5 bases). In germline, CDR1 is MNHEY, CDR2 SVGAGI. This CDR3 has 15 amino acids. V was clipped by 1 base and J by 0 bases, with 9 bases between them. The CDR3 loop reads CASSYLGGVNTEAFF. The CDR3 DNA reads TGTGCCAGCAGTTACTTAGGAGGGGTGAACACTGAAGCTTTCTTT.

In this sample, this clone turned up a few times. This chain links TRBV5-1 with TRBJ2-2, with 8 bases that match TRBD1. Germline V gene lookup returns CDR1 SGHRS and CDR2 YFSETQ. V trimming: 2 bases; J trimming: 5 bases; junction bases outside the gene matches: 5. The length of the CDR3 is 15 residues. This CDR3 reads CASSFSQGGTGELFF. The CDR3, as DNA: TGCGCCAGCAGCTTTTCACAGGGGGGAACCGGGGAGCTGTTTTTT.